The 26 T cell receptor beta chains in this list originate from one sample, sequenced in a study of T cell changes during pregnancy in multiple sclerosis. Profiled with immunoSEQ multiplex PCR; TCRdb holds only in-frame clones, not every one. The repertoire has about 94,000 clones, about 94% of them found once; the top ten carry 0.99%. Sequencing was performed on peripheral blood, taken after pregnancy. These receptors all come from a female donor with multiple sclerosis, enrolled in a pregnancy study.

The V and J genes are TRBV18 and TRBJ2-2; 7 bases align to TRBD1. The germline V gene encodes CDR1 KGHSH and CDR2 LQKENI. With 8 bases clipped from V and 1 base from J, the junction kept 4 bases outside the gene matches. This CDR3 comprises 14 residues. The CDR3 DNA is TGTGCCAGCCCGGGACAGCTGAACACCGGGGAGCTGTTTTTT. Protein: CASPGQLNTGELFF.

The chain uses TRBV7-9 and TRBJ2-1; weak D call: TRBD2 (6 bases). In germline, CDR1 is SEHNR, CDR2 FQNEAQ (reference sequence). V shed 0 bases and J shed 3 bases, with 15 bases lying between them. The CDR3 is made up of 17 amino acids. This CDR3 reads CASSLARPSADYNEQFF. The DNA of the CDR3 is TGTGCCAGCAGCTTAGCGCGGCCTAGCGCCGACTACAATGAGCAGTTCTTC.

The gene calls are TRBV4-3 and TRBJ2-2; 7 positions agree with TRBD2. The CDR3 loop spans 15 amino acids. Per the germline V gene, CDR1 is LGHNA and CDR2 is YSLEER. V lost 4 bases to trimming and J lost 4 bases; unmatched junction nucleotides: 6. The CDR3 here is CASSLRGGSTGELFF. In nucleotides, the CDR3 is TGCGCCAGCAGCCTCCGGGGCGGGAGCACCGGGGAGCTGTTTTTT.

CDR3 nucleotides: TGTGCCGCGGAAAGAGTTACAGGGTCCTATGGCTACACCTTC. Protein sequence: CAAERVTGSYGYTF. The rearrangement joins TRBV19 to TRBJ1-2; D perhaps matches TRBD1 (6 bases). V was clipped by 11 bases and J by 4 bases, with 20 bases between them. CDR1 LNHDA and CDR2 SQIVND come from the germline V gene (reference sequence). The CDR3 consists of 14 residues.

The V call is TRBV6-6, the J call TRBJ2-1, with D unresolved. Germline V lookup: CDR1 MNHNY, CDR2 SVGAGI (reference sequence). This CDR3 region has 12 residues. Trimming took off 7 bases at V and 7 bases at J, with 11 bases between the two ends. The CDR3 DNA follows: TGTGCCAGCAAACGGGTGGATAATGAGCAGTTCTTC. Translation: CASKRVDNEQFF.

V gene TRBV25-1 combines with J gene TRBJ1-1; TRBD1 matches at 7 bases. In germline, CDR1 is MGHDK, CDR2 SYGVNS. Trimming took 7 bases from V and 4 from J; bases not matched to a gene: 6. CDR3 size: 13 residues. Here the CDR3 DNA reads TGTGCCAGCAAGGGACAGTTCTCCACTGAAGCTTTCTTT. Its translation: CASKGQFSTEAFF.

The chain uses TRBV21-1 and TRBJ1-1; the table's TRBD1 call for D was not verified on the DNA. TRBV21-1 is a documented pseudogene. The CDR3 has 14 amino acids. CDR3 amino acids: CASSKVPGGTEAFF. The CDR3 DNA is TGTGCCAGCAGCAAAGTTCCAGGGGGCACTGAAGCTTTCTTT.

This chain joins TRBV21-1 and TRBJ2-3; the table's D call, TRBD2, was not checked against the DNA. TRBV21-1 is a pseudogene segment. The CDR3 totals 15 residues. CDR3 sequence (DNA): TGTGCCAGCAGCTCCTCTAGCGGATGCACAGATACGCAGTATTTT. The encoded protein is CASSSSSGCTDTQYF.

The chain uses TRBV28 and TRBJ1-2; 9 bases match TRBD1. The CDR3 loop spans 16 amino acids. Germline loops: CDR1 MDHEN, CDR2 SYDVKM. J lost 4 bases, V lost 6 bases, and 12 bases had no gene match. CDR3 protein: CASRQRDRVFSYGYTF. The CDR3 DNA follows: TGTGCCAGCAGACAAAGGGACAGGGTGTTCAGCTATGGCTACACCTTC.

V is TRBV15 and J is TRBJ2-1, with D tentatively TRBD1 (6 bases). Germline CDR1 is LNHNV and CDR2 is YYDKDF (reference sequence). V lost 3 bases and J 2 bases, leaving 11 bases between the germline ends. The CDR3 consists of 15 residues. CDR3 in DNA: TGTGCCACCAGCAGCGTAAGGGGGACCTACAATGAGCAGTTCTTC. Residues: CATSSVRGTYNEQFF.

As for this clone: The same CDR3 can be traced to other DNA sequences in this sample. This chain uses TRBV6-1 with TRBJ1-1; TRBD1 aligns across 11 bases. V was pared by 3 bases and J by 4 bases, with 1 base of the junction left unmatched. The CDR3 totals 14 residues. The germline CDR1 and CDR2 sequences are MNHNS and SASEGT. As DNA, the CDR3 is TGTGCCAGCAGTGAGGGGACAGGGGGCACTGAAGCTTTCTTT. It translates to CASSEGTGGTEAFF.

This chain links TRBV27 with TRBJ1-2; D not resolved. V was shortened by 6 bases and J by 1 base, with 9 bases between the two germline ends. CDR3 length: 13 amino acids. Germline V lookup: CDR1 MNHEY, CDR2 SMNVEV (reference sequence). CDR3 coding DNA: TGTGCCAGCAGCCAACAAGTTAACTATGGCTACACCTTC. Its translation is CASSQQVNYGYTF.

J is TRBJ1-1 and V is TRBV7-6; 8 bases agree with TRBD1. J lost 5 bases, V lost 5 bases, and 4 bases had no gene match. CDR3 length: 13 residues. Germline V lookup: CDR1 SGHVS, CDR2 FNYEAQ. CDR3 region: CASSRTGQTEAFF. The CDR3 DNA reads as TGTGCCAGCAGCCGGACAGGGCAAACTGAAGCTTTCTTT.

The CDR3 DNA sequence: TGTGCCAGCAGTGCCACTAGCGGCGCTTACAATGAGCAGTTCTTC. Its translation is CASSATSGAYNEQFF. The chain couples TRBV9 to TRBJ2-1, with 8 bases matching TRBD2. The CDR3 runs 15 residues. Germline V lookup: CDR1 SGDLS, CDR2 YYNGEE. The V and J ends lost 5 bases and 4 bases, in that order; junction bases with no gene match: 8.

The chain carries TRBV5-1 and TRBJ2-3; tentatively, D is TRBD2 (6 bases). The V gene lost 5 bases and the J gene lost 0 bases, with 25 bases spanning the gap. The CDR3 covers 19 residues. Per germline, CDR1 SGHRS and CDR2 YFSETQ. CDR3 in amino acids: CASRKGGPTGDTSTDTQYF. The CDR3 nucleotides are TGCGCCAGCAGGAAAGGAGGGCCCACCGGAGACACTAGCACAGATACGCAGTATTTT.

V gene TRBV30 combines with J gene TRBJ1-5; TRBD1 aligns across 7 bases. The CDR3 covers 13 residues. Trimming removed 2 bases from V and 3 bases from J; junction bases left unmatched: 1. The V gene's germline CDR1 is GTSNPN and CDR2 SVGIG (reference sequence). The CDR3 DNA reads as TGTGCCTGGAGTACAGGGGACAATCAGCCCCAGCATTTT. Its protein is CAWSTGDNQPQHF.

This clone was detected only once. This chain links TRBV11-3 with TRBJ2-7; D gene unclear. Per germline, CDR1 SGHNT and CDR2 YENEEA. Between the trimmed V and J ends, which lost 3 bases and 1 base, there was a span of 7 bases. There are 13 residues in the CDR3. CDR3 sequence (DNA): TGTGCCAGCAGCTTTAGTCTGTCCTACGAGCAGTACTTC. Translation gives CASSFSLSYEQYF.

This clone has a single count. The rearrangement uses TRBV28 and TRBJ1-1, with 10 bases lining up with TRBD1. V trimming: 3 bases; J trimming: 5 bases; junction bases outside the gene matches: 6. The CDR3 length is 15 residues. Germline-derived CDR1 and CDR2 are MDHEN and SYDVKM. CDR3 sequence: CASSFPGQGRTEAFF. The CDR3 coding sequence is TGTGCCAGCAGTTTCCCGGGACAGGGGCGAACTGAAGCTTTCTTT.

V and J are TRBV30 and TRBJ2-7, with 8 bases that match TRBD2. Germline loops: CDR1 GTSNPN, CDR2 SVGIG (reference sequence). V lost 7 bases and J lost 0; bases outside the gene matches: 11. The CDR3 has 15 amino acids. CDR3 region: CAFQSGSSSSYEQYF. The CDR3 bases are TGTGCCTTTCAAAGCGGGAGTTCCAGCTCCTACGAGCAGTACTTC.

The V call is TRBV14, the J call TRBJ1-1; D possibly corresponds to TRBD1 (5 bases). The V and J ends lost 3 bases and 4 bases respectively, with 9 bases between them. This CDR3 spans 13 amino acids. In germline, CDR1 is SGHDN, CDR2 FVKESK. CDR3 amino acids: CASSHQGFTEAFF. The CDR3 DNA reads TGTGCCAGCAGCCATCAGGGTTTCACTGAAGCTTTCTTT.

This chain links TRBV19 with TRBJ1-1; possibly TRBD1 for D (5 bases). Germline values: CDR1 LNHDA, CDR2 SQIVND (reference sequence). The V gene lost 3 bases and the J gene lost 3 bases, with 14 bases spanning the gap. CDR3 length equals 15 residues. The CDR3 region is CASSMRHGGYTEAFF. The CDR3 nucleotides read TGTGCCAGTAGTATGAGACACGGGGGGTACACTGAAGCTTTCTTT.

V and J are TRBV5-1 and TRBJ2-1; 7 bases fit TRBD2. The V segment lost 7 bases and the J segment 4 bases; nucleotides outside the gene matches: 5. The CDR3 has 13 residues. Per the germline V gene, CDR1 is SGHRS and CDR2 is YFSETQ. CDR3 in DNA: TGCGCCAGCGCCCCCGGGGGGTACAATGAGCAGTTCTTC. This encodes CASAPGGYNEQFF.

The J gene is TRBJ2-2, the V gene TRBV5-5, with 11 bases that match TRBD2. The trim removed 4 bases at V and 6 bases at J, leaving 14 bases unmatched. CDR1 and CDR2 (germline): SGHKS, YYEKEE (reference sequence). This CDR3 spans 18 amino acids. CDR3 sequence: CASSPDKATSGNAGELFF. CDR3 nucleotides: TGTGCCAGCAGCCCCGATAAAGCGACTAGCGGGAATGCCGGGGAGCTGTTTTTT.

This chain joins TRBV11-3 and TRBJ2-7; D may be TRBD1 (5 bases). Germline V gene data show CDR1 as SGHNT and CDR2 as YENEEA. V was clipped by 5 bases and J by 5 bases, with 16 bases between them. This CDR3 is 14 amino acids long. CDR3 nucleotide sequence: TGTGCCAGCAGCCAAGGGCAGGGCCGCCACGAGCAGTACTTC. The encoded protein is CASSQGQGRHEQYF.

The chain is built from TRBV19 and TRBJ2-1, with 9 bases aligning to TRBD1. CDR3 length: 17 residues. V lost 5 bases, J lost 4 bases, and 12 bases stayed unmatched. Germline-derived CDR1 and CDR2 are LNHDA and SQIVND (reference sequence). The CDR3 protein is CASSLGGTGRFYNEQFF. CDR3 nucleotide sequence: TGTGCCAGTAGTCTAGGGGGGACAGGGAGGTTTTACAATGAGCAGTTCTTC. Looking up the rest from reference TRBV19 and TRBJ2-1 gives the full variable domain: DGGITQSPKYLFRKEGQNVTLSCEQNLNHDAMYWYRQDPGQGLRLIYYSQIVNDFQKGDIAEGYSVSREKKESFPLTVTSAQKNPTAFYLCASSLGGTGRFYNEQFFGPGTRLTVL.

The chain couples TRBV30 to TRBJ2-1, with D possibly matching TRBD2 (6 bases). Germline V gene data show CDR1 as GTSNPN and CDR2 as SVGIG (reference sequence). The length of the CDR3 is 15 residues. V was trimmed by 0 bases and J by 3 bases, leaving 12 bases between them. CDR3 region: CAWSVPGVHYNEQFF. DNA of the CDR3: TGTGCCTGGAGTGTACCGGGGGTCCACTACAATGAGCAGTTCTTC.